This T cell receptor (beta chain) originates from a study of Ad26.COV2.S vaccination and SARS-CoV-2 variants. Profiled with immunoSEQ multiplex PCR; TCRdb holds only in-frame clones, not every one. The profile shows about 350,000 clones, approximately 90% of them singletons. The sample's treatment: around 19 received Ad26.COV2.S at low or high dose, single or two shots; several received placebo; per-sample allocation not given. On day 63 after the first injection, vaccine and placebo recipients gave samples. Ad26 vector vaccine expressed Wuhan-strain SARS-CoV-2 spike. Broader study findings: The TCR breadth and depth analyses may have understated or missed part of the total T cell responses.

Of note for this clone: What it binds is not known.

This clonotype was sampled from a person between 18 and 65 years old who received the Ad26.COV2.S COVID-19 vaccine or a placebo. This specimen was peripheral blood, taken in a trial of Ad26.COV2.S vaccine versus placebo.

CDR3 protein: CASSMRWIANTGELFF. CDR3 nucleotide sequence: TGTGCCAGTAGTATGAGGTGGATCGCGAACACCGGGGAGCTGTTTTTT. The V gene is TRBV19, the J gene TRBJ2-2; D gene unclear. The germline V and J ends were trimmed by 3 bases and 0 bases, with 11 bases remaining between them. CDR3 length equals 16 residues. The germline V gene encodes CDR1 LNHDA and CDR2 SQIVND (reference sequence).